What follows are 23 T cell receptor beta chains derived from one specimen sequenced in a study of spatial heterogeneity in lung cancer. These TCRs are of unknown antigen specificity. Study observations and caveats: Counts that tracked tumor mutation counts were those of expanded intratumoral alpha and beta TCRs.

TCRdb ran MiXCR on the 5' RACE reads and lists one entry per CDR3 protein. The sample lists about 7,200 distinct CDR3 sequences, around 11% seen once, with approximately 10% in the top ten. Sample time point: sample taken at primary tumor resection. The sequenced sample was lung tumor tissue, obtained at surgery. The receptors were gathered from a female donor with early-stage non-small cell lung cancer.

This sequence joins TRBV2 and TRBJ1-4; D possibly corresponds to TRBD1 (6 bases). The CDR3 length is 15 residues. Deletions cut 6 bases from V and 9 bases from J, with 20 bases between. Germline CDR1 and CDR2: SNHLY and FYNNEI. CDR3 loop: CASRTVGGYDKKLFF. The CDR3 bases are TGTGCCAGCAGGACGGTAGGGGGTTATGATAAAAAACTGTTTTTT.

This clonotype turned up a few times. The J gene is TRBJ2-7, the V gene TRBV7-2; 7 bases map to TRBD2. Per germline, CDR1 SGHTA and CDR2 FQGNSA. The CDR3 length is 14 residues. The trim removed 1 base at V and 2 bases at J, leaving 2 bases unmatched. The CDR3 sequence: CASSLDGGAYEQYF. In DNA form, the CDR3 reads TGTGCCAGCAGCTTAGATGGGGGGGCCTACGAGCAGTACTTC.

Many counts were recorded for this clonotype. V gene TRBV30 combines with J gene TRBJ1-4; D call uncertain. The CDR3 has 11 amino acids. Germline V CDR1 and CDR2: GTSNPN, SVGIG (reference sequence). V dropped 2 bases and J dropped 5 bases, with 3 bases sitting between them. In DNA form, the CDR3 reads TGTGCCTGGAGTCGGAATGAAAAACTGTTTTTT. This encodes CAWSRNEKLFF.

The V gene is TRBV12-3 or TRBV12-4, the J gene TRBJ2-3; maybe TRBD2 (5 bases). Trimming left V 6 bases short and J 9 bases short, with 13 bases between. The CDR3 loop spans 12 amino acids. The CDR3 region is CASSPKGVTQYF. For the CDR3, the DNA is TGTGCCAGCAGCCCGAAGGGAGTCACGCAGTATTTT.

There are a few counts of this clonotype. The chain joins TRBV3-1 to TRBJ2-2; 9 positions match TRBD2. The CDR3 length is 17 residues. The V gene end was trimmed by 2 bases and the J gene end by 6 bases; junction bases not matched to a gene: 10. Germline lookup yields CDR1 LGHDT and CDR2 YNNKEL (reference sequence). This CDR3 is CASSQRVAGGRSGELFF. CDR3 DNA: TGTGCCAGCAGCCAACGGGTTGCGGGGGGGCGCTCCGGGGAGCTGTTTTTT.

The table lists this clonotype with many counts. The genes are TRBV2 and TRBJ2-3; TRBD2 aligns across 9 bases. This CDR3 contains 15 residues. V shed 4 bases and J 2 bases; nucleotides not matched to a gene: 4. Germline CDR1 reads SNHLY; CDR2 reads FYNNEI. The CDR3 nucleotides are TGTGCCAGCAGTGCCCAGCGGGGGGCCACAGATACGCAGTATTTT. This encodes CASSAQRGATDTQYF.

This clonotype is medium-sized by share. The gene calls are TRBV7-6 and TRBJ2-7; 7 bases fit TRBD2. The V gene end was trimmed by 4 bases and the J gene end by 5 bases; junction bases not matched to a gene: 8. Germline-derived CDR1 and CDR2 are SGHVS and FNYEAQ. The CDR3 spans 14 residues. CDR3 in DNA: TGTGCCAGCAGCTCGACACTGGGGGGGAACGAGCAGTACTTC. It codes for CASSSTLGGNEQYF.

The table lists this clonotype with a few counts. The chain has TRBV6-6 and TRBJ1-2; the D is unclear. Deletions cut 1 base from V and 1 base from J, with 7 bases between. The length of the CDR3 is 14 residues. Germline CDR1 is MNHNY and CDR2 is SVGAGI (reference sequence). CDR3: CASSYLLSNYGYTF. CDR3 DNA: TGTGCCAGCAGTTACTTGCTCAGTAACTATGGCTACACCTTC.

This clonotype is medium-sized in the sample. The gene calls are TRBV9 and TRBJ2-7, with TRBD2 as a possible D gene (7 bases). The CDR3 contains 16 residues. CDR1 SGDLS and CDR2 YYNGEE come from the germline V gene. V gave up 0 bases and J gave up 2 bases, with 15 bases separating them. For the CDR3, the DNA is TGTGCCAGCAGCGTAGATGGGGGGGCCGACGCCTACGAGCAGTACTTC. This encodes CASSVDGGADAYEQYF.

This clonotype was detected only a few times. The chain has TRBV20-1 and TRBJ2-4, with D possibly TRBD2 on 6 matching bases. This CDR3 is 16 amino acids long. V lost 0 bases, J lost 5 bases, and 17 bases lay in between. The germline gives CDR1 DFQATT, CDR2 SNEGSKA (reference sequence). CDR3 protein: CSARDRSGGWQNIQYF. DNA of the CDR3: TGCAGTGCTAGAGATCGGAGTGGGGGGTGGCAAAACATTCAGTACTTC.

This clonotype has only a few counts. The V and J genes are TRBV5-4 and TRBJ2-1; 8 bases agree with TRBD1. Trimming cost V 5 bases and J 4 bases; bases outside gene matches: 8. The CDR3 is 15 residues long. The germline CDR1 and CDR2 sequences are SGHNT and YYREEE (reference sequence). CDR3 DNA sequence: TGTGCCAGCAGTTCCCCCGGGACAGGATACAATGAGCAGTTCTTC. It is translated as CASSSPGTGYNEQFF. The variable domain in full, with the rest retrieved from reference TRBV5-4 and TRBJ2-1, is ETGVTQSPTHLIKTRGQQVTLRCSSQSGHNTVSWYQQALGQGPQFIFQYYREEENGRGNFPPRFSGLQFPNYSSELNVNALELDDSALYLCASSSPGTGYNEQFFGPGTRLTVL.

This clonotype has at least ten counts. The chain carries TRBV5-4 and TRBJ2-3; TRBD2 aligns across 7 bases. Germline CDR1 is SGHNT and CDR2 is YYREEE (reference sequence). V dropped 4 bases and J dropped 6; count of bases not matched to a gene: 5. The CDR3 spans 13 residues. CDR3 coding DNA: TGTGCCAGCAGCATCTGGACTAGGGATACGCAGTATTTT. Its protein is CASSIWTRDTQYF.

This clonotype is labeled as medium-sized (0.01 to 0.1%). The chain couples TRBV18 to TRBJ2-7; 12 nucleotides align to TRBD2. This CDR3 comprises 15 residues. V was pared by 5 bases and J by 3 bases, with 5 bases of the junction left unmatched. Germline V gene sequence: CDR1 KGHSH, CDR2 LQKENI. In DNA form, the CDR3 reads TGTGCCAGCTCATCTAGCGGGGGGGCTAGCTACGAGCAGTACTTC. It encodes CASSSSGGASYEQYF. Full variable domain (missing parts from reference TRBV18 and TRBJ2-7): NAGVMQNPRHLVRRRGQEARLRCSPMKGHSHVYWYRQLPEEGLKFMVYLQKENIIDESGMPKERFSAEFPKEGPSILRIQQVVRGDSAAYFCASSSSGGASYEQYFGPGTRLTVT.

The table lists this clonotype with a few counts. CDR3 region: CASSLQRGANEKLFF. In DNA form, the CDR3 reads TGTGCCAGCTCACTGCAACGGGGGGCTAATGAAAAACTGTTTTTT. The chain recombines TRBV18 with TRBJ1-4; possible D gene TRBD1, 5 bases. The CDR3 has 15 amino acids. V gave up 4 bases and J gave up 3 bases, with 12 bases separating them. In germline, CDR1 is KGHSH, CDR2 LQKENI.

This clonotype was observed at least ten times. The chain recombines TRBV5-1 with TRBJ2-7; D remains ambiguous. Germline V gene data show CDR1 as SGHRS and CDR2 as YFSETQ. Trimming took off 4 bases at V and 0 bases at J, with 8 bases between the two ends. The CDR3 runs to 13 residues. In DNA form, the CDR3 reads TGCGCCAGCAGCCTGGACGGCTCCTACGAGCAGTACTTC. Its protein is CASSLDGSYEQYF.

In this sample, this clonotype turned up a few times. This chain connects TRBV7-2 to TRBJ1-2; D perhaps matches TRBD1 (6 bases). The CDR3 totals 11 residues. V was cut by 5 bases and J by 8 bases, with 9 bases left in between. Germline V gene data show CDR1 as SGHTA and CDR2 as FQGNSA. This CDR3 reads CASSVGGGYTF. The CDR3 DNA reads as TGTGCCAGCAGCGTCGGGGGCGGCTACACCTTC.

This clonotype was seen many times. This chain's CDR3 is CASSSKGLWSPLHF. The CDR3 DNA reads TGTGCCAGCAGTTCGAAGGGGCTTTGGTCACCCCTCCACTTT. The gene calls are TRBV6-5 and TRBJ1-6, with D possibly matching TRBD1 (5 bases). The CDR3 runs to 14 residues. With 4 bases removed from V and 10 bases from J, the gap between germline ends came to 14 bases. Germline lookup yields CDR1 MNHEY and CDR2 SVGAGI.

This clonotype is medium-sized (0.01 to 0.1%) within its sample. This chain links TRBV30 with TRBJ2-1; D is undetermined. This CDR3 is 13 amino acids long. The V end lost 2 bases, the J end lost 5 bases, and 10 bases lay between the germline ends. Germline V lookup: CDR1 GTSNPN, CDR2 SVGIG (reference sequence). CDR3 nucleotides: TGTGCCTGGAGTTTCGGCCGAGACAATGAGCAGTTCTTC. Protein: CAWSFGRDNEQFF.

The chain has TRBV21-1 and TRBJ2-1; TRBD1 is the table's D call, not checked against the DNA. TRBV21-1 is listed as a pseudogene. The CDR3 has 15 amino acids. DNA of the CDR3: TGTGCCAGCAGCAAGGGACAGGGGGCTTACAATGAGCAGTTCTTC. Residues: CASSKGQGAYNEQFF.

This rearrangement joins TRBV7-2 to TRBJ2-2; D remains unclear. This CDR3 has 15 residues. V was shortened by 3 bases and J by 1 base, with 9 bases between the two germline ends. Germline CDR1 and CDR2: SGHTA and FQGNSA. In nucleotides, the CDR3 is TGTGCCAGCAGCTTCGGGCTCATGAACACCGGGGAGCTGTTTTTT. Translating it yields CASSFGLMNTGELFF.

This clonotype was seen at least ten times. The V gene is TRBV28, the J gene TRBJ2-3, with TRBD2 matching 10 bases. The CDR3 length is 15 residues. CDR1 and CDR2 (germline): MDHEN, SYDVKM. Trimming removed 3 bases from V and 6 bases from J; junction bases left unmatched: 6. As DNA, the CDR3 is TGTGCCAGCAGTTTTACAGCGGGGGGGCCGGATACGCAGTATTTT. Translated: CASSFTAGGPDTQYF.

This clonotype was observed a handful of times. The CDR3 loop is CSVDGQTGANVLTF. Here the CDR3 DNA reads TGCAGCGTTGATGGACAGACTGGGGCCAACGTCCTGACTTTC. The chain carries TRBV29-1 and TRBJ2-6; maybe TRBD1 (6 bases). CDR3 size: 14 residues. The ends were cut back, 3 bases at V and 2 bases at J, with 8 bases in the middle. From germline, CDR1 is SQVTM and CDR2 ANQGSEA.

This clonotype was picked up many times. This chain joins TRBV11-2 and TRBJ2-7; 10 positions match TRBD1. CDR1 SGHAT and CDR2 FQNNGV come from the germline V gene. The V gene end was trimmed by 3 bases and the J gene end by 7 bases; junction bases not matched to a gene: 9. This CDR3 is built from 15 residues. CDR3 loop: CASSLFDRGLSEQYF. CDR3 bases: TGTGCCAGCAGCTTGTTTGACAGGGGGCTGTCAGAGCAGTACTTC.